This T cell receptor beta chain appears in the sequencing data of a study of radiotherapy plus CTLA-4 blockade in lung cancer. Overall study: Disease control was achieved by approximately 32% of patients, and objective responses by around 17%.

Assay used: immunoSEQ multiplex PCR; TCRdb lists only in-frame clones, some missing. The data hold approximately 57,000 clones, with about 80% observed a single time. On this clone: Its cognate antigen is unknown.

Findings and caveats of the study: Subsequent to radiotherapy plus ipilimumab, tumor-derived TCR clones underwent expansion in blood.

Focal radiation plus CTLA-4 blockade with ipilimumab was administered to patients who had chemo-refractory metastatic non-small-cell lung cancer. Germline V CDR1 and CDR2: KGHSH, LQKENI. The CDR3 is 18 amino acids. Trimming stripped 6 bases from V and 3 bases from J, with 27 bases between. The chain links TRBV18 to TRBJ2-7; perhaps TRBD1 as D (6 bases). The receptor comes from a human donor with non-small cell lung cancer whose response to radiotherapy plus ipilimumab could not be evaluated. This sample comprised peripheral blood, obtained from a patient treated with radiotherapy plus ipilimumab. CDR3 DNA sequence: TGTGCCAGCTCCCCCAGGGACATCCAAAGGGGCGCTGGCTACGAGCAGTACTTC. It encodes CASSPRDIQRGAGYEQYF.